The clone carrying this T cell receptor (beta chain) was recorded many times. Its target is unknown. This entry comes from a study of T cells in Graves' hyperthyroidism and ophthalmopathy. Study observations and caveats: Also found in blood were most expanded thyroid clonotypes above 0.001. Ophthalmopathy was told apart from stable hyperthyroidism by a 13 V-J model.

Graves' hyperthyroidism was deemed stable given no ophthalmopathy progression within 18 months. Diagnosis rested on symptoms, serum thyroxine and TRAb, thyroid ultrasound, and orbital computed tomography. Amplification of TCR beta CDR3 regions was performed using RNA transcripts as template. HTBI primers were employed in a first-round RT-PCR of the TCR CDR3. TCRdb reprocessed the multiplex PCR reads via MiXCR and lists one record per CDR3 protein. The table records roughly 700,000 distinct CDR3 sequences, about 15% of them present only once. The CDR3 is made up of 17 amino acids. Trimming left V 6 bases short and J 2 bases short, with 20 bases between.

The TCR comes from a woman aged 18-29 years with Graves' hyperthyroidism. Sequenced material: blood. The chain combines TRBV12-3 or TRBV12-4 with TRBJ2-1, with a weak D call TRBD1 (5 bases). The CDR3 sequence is CASRGRATVDPYNEQFF. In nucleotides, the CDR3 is TGTGCCAGCAGGGGCAGGGCGACTGTAGACCCCTACAATGAGCAGTTCTTC.